The 7 T cell receptor beta chains in this list originate from one sample, sequenced in a study of OX40 agonist ivuxolimab in advanced cancers. Generated by immunoSEQ multiplex PCR, the TCRdb table keeps only in-frame clones and is missing some. The data show about 37,000 clones, more than 75% seen once. This material consisted of CD4+ or CD8+ T cells sorted from blood, taken in a trial of the OX40 agonist ivuxolimab. The receptors stem from an adult with an advanced solid tumor such as melanoma, head and neck, liver or kidney cancer.

This chain links TRBV6-5 with TRBJ2-7, with 8 bases that match TRBD1. CDR3 length: 14 residues. Trimming took 7 bases from V and 1 from J; bases not matched to a gene: 6. The germline gives CDR1 MNHEY, CDR2 SVGAGI. This CDR3 reads CASTLGQGSYEQYF. CDR3 in DNA: TGTGCCAGCACCCTCGGACAGGGATCCTACGAGCAGTACTTC.

CDR3 in amino acids: CASSLGGQEREQFF. CDR3 nucleotides: TGTGCCAGCAGCTTAGGCGGACAGGAAAGAGAGCAGTTCTTC. The V and J genes are TRBV11-2 and TRBJ2-1; 7 bases line up with TRBD1. The CDR3 is made up of 14 amino acids. Per the germline V gene, CDR1 is SGHAT and CDR2 is FQNNGV. V was clipped by 1 base and J by 10 bases; unmatched bases: 7.

The CDR3 region is CASSLEGGVTDTQYF. In nucleotides, the CDR3 is TGCGCCAGCAGCTTGGAAGGGGGCGTCACAGATACGCAGTATTTT. The chain couples TRBV5-1 to TRBJ2-3, with TRBD1 matching over 7 bases. From germline, CDR1 is SGHRS and CDR2 YFSETQ. Unmatched junction bases numbered 3, after V lost 0 bases and J lost 2 bases. The CDR3 is 15 residues long.

This chain joins TRBV6-7 and TRBJ2-7, with D perhaps matching TRBD1 or TRBD2 (5 bases each). TRBV6-7 is known as an ORF, though its function is uncertain. The CDR3 is 16 residues long. Trimming cost V 0 bases and J 0 bases, with 12 bases left between them. The DNA for the CDR3 is TGTGCCAGCAGTTACTCCAGGGACGTTTACTCCTACGAGCAGTACTTC. Translated: CASSYSRDVYSYEQYF.

The V call is TRBV10-3, the J call TRBJ1-1; no reliable D call. The CDR3 length is 15 residues. Trimming cost V 0 bases and J 1 base, with 9 bases left between them. Germline V gene data show CDR1 as ENHRY and CDR2 as SYGVKD. CDR3 residues: CAISESGTKNTEAFF. The CDR3 nucleotides are TGTGCCATCAGTGAGTCGGGAACAAAGAACACTGAAGCTTTCTTT.

This clone was counted between two and nine times. The rearrangement uses TRBV6-4 and TRBJ2-1; 13 bases line up with TRBD2. V lost 2 bases, J lost 6 bases, and 1 base stayed unmatched. The CDR3 consists of 15 residues. Germline V gives CDR1 MRHNA, CDR2 SNTAGT. The CDR3 nucleotides are TGTGCCAGCAGTGACACTAGCGGGGGGGCCAATGAGCAGTTCTTC. Amino acids: CASSDTSGGANEQFF.

This clone came up once. V and J are TRBV6-6 and TRBJ2-7; D possibly corresponds to TRBD2 (5 bases). V lost 0 bases to trimming and J lost 2 bases, with 8 bases between them. The germline gives CDR1 MNHNY, CDR2 SVGAGI (reference sequence). This CDR3 spans 14 amino acids. DNA for the CDR3: TGTGCCAGCAGTTACTCCGGGGATCCCTACGAGCAGTACTTC. It codes for CASSYSGDPYEQYF.